This is a list of T cell receptor beta chains from one sample in a study of cytomegalovirus exposure and HLA in healthy donors. This table comes from immunoSEQ multiplex PCR, and its TCRdb copy is limited to in-frame clones, with some not included. The repertoire holds 240,000 or so clones, roughly 82% seen once, with over 5% in the top ten. Sequencing was carried out using PBMCs. The receptors come from a woman between 35 and 50 years old in good health and CMV-seropositive. The CDR3 runs from the conserved cysteine through the conserved F or W. A D gene is named only where the DNA matches it firmly. Size values are once, few and many counts, or a class for expanded clones, and some rows have none.

j_call clone_size d_call v_call cdr3_aa cdr3_nt
TRBJ1-1 . TRBD1 TRBV14 CASSLQGDTEAFF TGTGCCAGCAGCCTACAGGGGGACACTGAAGCTTTCTTT
TRBJ2-1 . . TRBV9 CASSAFSYNEQFF TGTGCCAGCAGCGCCTTCTCCTACAATGAGCAGTTCTTC
TRBJ2-5 . TRBD2 TRBV9 CASSPGLAGGLQETQYF TGTGCCAGCAGCCCGGGACTAGCGGGGGGCCTCCAAGAGACCCAGTACTTC
TRBJ2-5 few . TRBV13 CASSFIGARREETQYF TGTGCCAGCAGCTTTATAGGGGCCCGGAGAGAGGAGACCCAGTACTTC
TRBJ2-7 once . TRBV4-3 CASSPRAQRGHEQYF TGCGCCAGCAGCCCCAGGGCCCAGCGAGGTCACGAGCAGTACTTC
TRBJ1-4 . TRBD1 TRBV7-9 CASSLIRTGNKLFF TGTGCCAGCAGCTTAATTCGGACAGGCAACAAACTGTTTTTT
TRBJ2-7 . TRBD1 TRBV4-2 CASSQVQGDRSTYEQYF TGTGCCAGCAGCCAAGTTCAGGGGGACAGGTCAACCTACGAGCAGTACTTC
TRBJ2-7 . . TRBV11-1 CASSPTAARSYEQYF TGTGCCAGCAGTCCGACCGCGGCCAGATCCTACGAGCAGTACTTC
TRBJ1-1 . . TRBV29-1 CSVAPGNTEAFF TGCAGCGTTGCCCCGGGTAACACTGAAGCTTTCTTT
TRBJ1-1 few . TRBV19 CASSIGRNTEAFF TGTGCCAGTAGTATAGGCAGGAACACTGAAGCTTTCTTT
TRBJ2-3 . . TRBV20-1 CSARYTSVEYF TGCAGTGCTAGATACACCTCCGTCGAGTATTTT
TRBJ1-2 few TRBD1 TRBV4-3 CASSQLSGGGFGYTF TGCGCCAGCAGCCAACTGTCAGGGGGCGGGTTTGGCTACACCTTC
TRBJ1-2 . . TRBV2 CASSEGSRSNYGYTF TGTGCCAGCAGTGAGGGTAGCCGTTCTAACTATGGCTACACCTTC
TRBJ1-1 once . TRBV5-6 CASSLGAVPNTEAFF TGTGCCAGCAGCTTGGGGGCCGTTCCCAACACTGAAGCTTTCTTT
TRBJ2-2 . . TRBV9 CASSLGGVEATGELFF TGTGCCAGCAGCCTAGGGGGGGTGGAGGCCACCGGGGAGCTGTTTTTT
TRBJ2-5 few TRBD1 TRBV11-2 CASSWGQGPETQYF TGTGCCAGCAGCTGGGGACAGGGCCCCGAGACCCAGTACTTC
TRBJ1-1 . . TRBV9 CASSVGTGPNTEAFF TGTGCCAGCAGCGTCGGGACTGGACCCAACACTGAAGCTTTCTTT
TRBJ1-5 . . TRBV27 CASKGPGNQPQHF TGTGCCAGCAAGGGGCCCGGCAATCAGCCCCAGCATTTT
TRBJ1-2 once TRBD1 TRBV6-1 CASRSTGTGTGYTF TGTGCCAGCAGGTCCACCGGGACAGGAACAGGCTACACCTTC
TRBJ1-5 . . TRBV19 CATSHGGNQPQHF TGTGCCACCTCTCACGGAGGGAATCAGCCCCAGCATTTT
TRBJ1-1 . TRBD1 TRBV5-6 CASSRPTGANTEAFF TGTGCCAGCAGCCGGCCGACAGGGGCGAACACTGAAGCTTTCTTT
TRBJ2-7 . . TRBV11-1 CASTSSGSSYEQYF TGTGCCAGCACCTCCTCGGGGAGCTCCTACGAGCAGTACTTC
TRBJ2-1 . . TRBV11-3 CASRFAGEQFF TGTGCCAGCAGGTTCGCCGGGGAGCAGTTCTTC
TRBJ2-7 . TRBD2 TRBV7-8 CASSMVASGRTLYF TGTGCCAGCAGCATGGTGGCTAGCGGGCGCACGTTATACTTC
TRBJ2-5 . . TRBV9 CASSQTSWDQETQYF TGTGCCAGCAGCCAAACTAGCTGGGACCAAGAGACCCAGTACTTC
TRBJ1-1 . . TRBV30 CACGRLAGYWNTEAFF TGTGCCTGTGGAAGGTTGGCAGGGTACTGGAACACTGAAGCTTTCTTT
TRBJ1-1 . . TRBV5-1 CASSLGRQTLNTEAFF TGCGCCAGCAGCTTGGGGCGGCAGACCCTGAACACTGAAGCTTTCTTT
TRBJ2-5 . TRBD1 TRBV10-3 CAISVDWTGQETQYF TGTGCCATCAGTGTTGATTGGACAGGTCAAGAGACCCAGTACTTC
TRBJ2-2 . TRBD2 TRBV9 CASSVGLAGTGELFF TGTGCCAGCAGCGTTGGACTAGCGGGGACCGGGGAGCTGTTTTTT
TRBJ2-7 . TRBD1 TRBV2 CASRAIPRQGTYEQYF TGTGCCAGCAGGGCGATCCCGAGACAGGGAACCTACGAGCAGTACTTC
TRBJ1-5 once . TRBV27 CASSPVEPAGNQPQHF TGTGCCAGCAGTCCCGTCGAACCTGCGGGCAATCAGCCCCAGCATTTT
TRBJ2-5 . . TRBV21-1 CASSKDRQNQETQYF TGTGCCAGCAGCAAAGATCGACAGAATCAAGAGACCCAGTACTTC
TRBJ1-5 few . TRBV30 CAWSVRGEQPQHF TGTGCCTGGAGTGTTCGGGGGGAGCAGCCCCAGCATTTT
TRBJ1-4 few TRBD1 TRBV30 CAWSGKGAGGHEKLFF TGTGCCTGGAGTGGGAAGGGGGCGGGAGGTCATGAAAAACTGTTTTTT
TRBJ1-2 . . TRBV5-1 CASSLWQEHYGYTF TGCGCCAGCAGCTTGTGGCAGGAACACTATGGCTACACCTTC
TRBJ2-7 . TRBD1 TRBV29-1 CSVGTGTGSSYEQYF TGCAGCGTCGGAACCGGGACAGGCAGCTCCTACGAGCAGTACTTC
TRBJ1-4 . . TRBV4-3 CASSQDEVGGADEKLFF TGCGCCAGCAGCCAAGATGAAGTAGGTGGGGCGGACGAAAAACTGTTTTTT
TRBJ1-2 . . TRBV4-3 CASSQDLGQLYGYTF TGCGCCAGCAGCCAAGATCTAGGACAGCTCTATGGCTACACCTTC
TRBJ1-4 . TRBD1 TRBV7-9 CASSPGTVEKLFF TGTGCCAGCAGCCCCGGGACAGTTGAAAAACTGTTTTTT
TRBJ1-1 few TRBD1 TRBV2 CARTTGLTEAFF TGTGCCAGAACGACAGGGCTAACTGAAGCTTTCTTT
TRBJ1-2 . TRBD1 TRBV4-1 CASSHQGQGANYGYTF TGCGCCAGCAGCCACCAAGGACAGGGCGCTAACTATGGCTACACCTTC
TRBJ1-1 . . TRBV9 CASSGDEGKLNTEAFF TGTGCCAGCAGCGGAGATGAGGGCAAGCTGAACACTGAAGCTTTCTTT
TRBJ2-7 . . TRBV18 CASSPPYGGRTYEQYF TGTGCCAGCTCACCACCCTATGGAGGACGGACCTACGAGCAGTACTTC
TRBJ2-7 . TRBD2 TRBV27 CASSLLWGGSYEQYF TGTGCCAGCAGTTTATTGTGGGGGGGATCCTACGAGCAGTACTTC
TRBJ1-2 . TRBD1 TRBV7-2 CASSSAGQGYYGYTF TGTGCCAGCAGCTCCGCGGGACAGGGTTACTATGGCTACACCTTC
TRBJ2-3 . . TRBV9 CASSVEGGSTDTQYF TGTGCCAGCAGCGTAGAAGGAGGGAGCACAGATACGCAGTATTTT
TRBJ1-1 once TRBD1 TRBV7-2 CASSWGTGENTEAFF TGTGCCAGCAGCTGGGGGACAGGGGAGAACACTGAAGCTTTCTTT
TRBJ1-2 . TRBD1 TRBV19 CASSQRGRYGYTF TGTGCCAGTAGTCAAAGGGGGCGGTATGGCTACACCTTC
TRBJ2-3 . . TRBV25-1 CASSVGGGTDTQYF TGTGCCAGCAGTGTCGGGGGAGGCACAGATACGCAGTATTTT